This T cell receptor beta chain was documented in a study of T cells in Graves' hyperthyroidism and ophthalmopathy. The germline CDR1 and CDR2 sequences are MDHEN and SYDVKM. The CDR3 sequence is 16 residues long. Broader study findings: Most thyroid-expanded clonotypes above 0.001 were also found in blood.

Uncontrolled infection, other autoimmune disease, pregnancy or lactation disqualified patients from enrolment. On the basis of clinical symptoms, serum thyroxine and TRAb, thyroid ultrasound and orbital computed tomography, diagnoses were made. This clonotype was recorded many times. The antigen is unknown. The junction differs from germline at one of its ends, possibly a read error. There were TCR beta CDR3 regions amplified from RNA transcripts. Initially, a first-round RT-PCR of the TCR CDR3 employed the HTBI primer set. TCRdb used MiXCR to reprocess the multiplex PCR reads, holding one entry per CDR3 protein. The sample includes a few hundred thousand distinct CDR3 sequences, roughly 20% of them seen just once.

This TCR came from a woman in her forties with Graves' ophthalmopathy. The chain combines TRBV28 with TRBJ2-7; either TRBD1 or TRBD2 may supply D (5 bases each). Sequencing input: blood. CDR3 amino acids: CASSLRGVPSSYKQYF. CDR3 in DNA: TGTGCCAGCAGTTTACGAGGGGTACCCAGCTCCTACAAGCAGTACTTC.